The 26 T cell receptor beta chains below come from one sample, sequenced in a study of T cell responses to AZD1222 COVID-19 vaccine. The table came from immunoSEQ multiplex PCR; TCRdb's copy has only in-frame clones and leaves some out. The repertoire holds tens of thousands of clones, with 89% as singletons. Here the sequenced sample was peripheral blood, taken 28 days after the second AZD1222 dose. These TCRs come from an adult who received the AZD1222 COVID-19 vaccine.

The chain carries TRBV19 and TRBJ1-5, with a tentative D call TRBD1 (5 bases). V was clipped by 4 bases and J by 3 bases, with 13 bases between them. There are 15 residues in the CDR3. Germline V gene lookup returns CDR1 LNHDA and CDR2 SQIVND (reference sequence). CDR3 DNA sequence: TGTGCCAGTAGTAGTATAGACAGCTACAATCAGCCCCAGCATTTT. Its translation: CASSSIDSYNQPQHF.

This clone was counted a single time. This chain joins TRBV5-8 and TRBJ2-3; 8 nucleotides align to TRBD1. The CDR3 runs 15 residues. Germline assignment: CDR1 SGHTS and CDR2 YDEGEE. J lost 0 bases, V lost 2 bases, and 2 bases had no gene match. This CDR3 is CASSLGQGSTDTQYF. For the CDR3, the DNA is TGTGCCAGCAGCTTAGGACAGGGCAGCACAGATACGCAGTATTTT.

This clone was seen only once. The chain couples TRBV7-6 to TRBJ2-5; 11 bases agree with TRBD2. The CDR3 has 15 amino acids. Germline V gene data show CDR1 as SGHVS and CDR2 as FNYEAQ. Trimming cost V 4 bases and J 2 bases; bases outside gene matches: 3. This CDR3 reads CASSSSGGFQETQYF. DNA of the CDR3: TGTGCCAGCAGCTCTAGCGGGGGGTTTCAAGAGACCCAGTACTTC.

This clone has just a few counts. This rearrangement joins TRBV12-3 or TRBV12-4 to TRBJ1-1; D gene unclear. This CDR3 region has 13 residues. V dropped 4 bases and J dropped 6 bases, with 12 bases sitting between them. CDR3 region: CASSSHVVAEAFF. Written as DNA, the CDR3 is TGTGCCAGCAGTTCCCATGTGGTAGCTGAAGCTTTCTTT.

The chain uses TRBV10-1 and TRBJ2-2, with 12 bases fitting TRBD1. Germline values: CDR1 WNHNN, CDR2 SYGVQD (reference sequence). CDR3 length: 15 amino acids. J lost 5 bases, V lost 8 bases, and 6 bases had no gene match. The CDR3 reads CASSGTGGKTGELFF. The CDR3 DNA follows: TGCGCCAGCTCCGGGACAGGGGGCAAAACCGGGGAGCTGTTTTTT.

The genes are TRBV9 and TRBJ1-2, with D unresolved. Trimming left V 4 bases short and J 8 bases short, with 12 bases between. Germline CDR1 and CDR2: SGDLS and YYNGEE. The CDR3 runs 12 residues. The CDR3 here is CASSLTFGGYTF. CDR3 DNA: TGTGCCAGCAGCCTTACCTTCGGAGGCTACACCTTC.

The chain links TRBV7-9 to TRBJ1-2, with TRBD1 matching 7 bases. The CDR3 covers 13 residues. The V segment lost 8 bases and the J segment 5 bases; nucleotides outside the gene matches: 8. Germline values: CDR1 SEHNR, CDR2 FQNEAQ (reference sequence). The CDR3 is CASGRRDRYGYTF. As DNA, the CDR3 is TGTGCCAGCGGCCGCCGGGACAGATATGGCTACACCTTC.

The J gene is TRBJ2-7, the V gene TRBV20-1; 7 nucleotides align to TRBD2. The CDR3 is 13 amino acids. CDR1 is DFQATT and CDR2 is SNEGSKA in the germline V gene (reference sequence). V trimming: 3 bases; J trimming: 5 bases; junction bases outside the gene matches: 7. The CDR3 region has the DNA TGCAGTGCTAGTCAGGGAGGGTTCCACGAGCAGTACTTC. Its protein is CSASQGGFHEQYF.

This clone showed up just a few times. For the CDR3, the DNA is TGTGCCAGCAGCTTGGGGAATTTAAACGGAGGGCCGCGGGAGCAGTACTTC. Amino acid sequence: CASSLGNLNGGPREQYF. The chain carries TRBV5-5 and TRBJ2-7, with a weak D call TRBD2 (6 bases). Per the germline V gene, CDR1 is SGHKS and CDR2 is YYEKEE (reference sequence). The CDR3 has 17 amino acids. V lost 0 bases to trimming and J lost 7 bases, with 23 bases between them.

V gene TRBV19 combines with J gene TRBJ2-2; 9 nucleotides match TRBD2. Trimming at V came to 6 bases and at J to 6 bases, leaving 5 bases not matched to a gene. Germline V lookup: CDR1 LNHDA, CDR2 SQIVND (reference sequence). CDR3 length equals 14 residues. The CDR3 here is CASSLTSGAGELFF. CDR3 DNA: TGTGCCAGTAGCCTGACTAGCGGAGCCGGGGAGCTGTTTTTT.

In nucleotides, the CDR3 is TGTGCCAGTAGTCCGGGGACAGGGCCTAATGAAAAACTGTTTTTT. Its protein product is CASSPGTGPNEKLFF. The chain links TRBV19 to TRBJ1-4; 9 bases line up with TRBD1. With 5 bases clipped from V and 3 bases from J, the junction kept 4 bases outside the gene matches. Per germline, CDR1 LNHDA and CDR2 SQIVND (reference sequence). This CDR3 is 15 amino acids long.

This chain's CDR3 is CASSLGLAGRSEQFF. As DNA, the CDR3 is TGCGCCAGCAGCTTGGGACTAGCGGGGAGGAGTGAGCAGTTCTTC. The genes are TRBV5-1 and TRBJ2-1; TRBD2 matches at 11 bases. CDR1 and CDR2 from the germline V gene are SGHRS and YFSETQ. There are 15 residues in the CDR3. With 0 bases clipped from V and 9 bases from J, the junction kept 5 bases outside the gene matches.

The J gene is TRBJ1-2, the V gene TRBV28; D unclear. CDR3 length: 14 amino acids. V was clipped by 2 bases and J by 2 bases, with 9 bases between them. Germline V gene data show CDR1 as MDHEN and CDR2 as SYDVKM. CDR3 residues: CASSLPGKNYGYTF. The CDR3 DNA reads TGTGCCAGCAGTTTACCAGGCAAGAACTATGGCTACACCTTC.

This sequence joins TRBV9 and TRBJ1-3; TRBD1 matches at 9 bases. V shed 1 base, J shed 3 bases, and the junction held 8 bases outside the gene matches. Per the germline V gene, CDR1 is SGDLS and CDR2 is YYNGEE. This CDR3 spans 17 amino acids. Here the CDR3 DNA reads TGTGCCAGCAGCGTATCTGCGGGACAGGGAGGTGGAAACACCATATATTTT. It translates to CASSVSAGQGGGNTIYF. The whole variable domain, filled in from reference TRBV9 and TRBJ1-3, reads DSGVTQTPKHLITATGQRVTLRCSPRSGDLSVYWYQQSLDQGLQFLIQYYNGEERAKGNILERFSAQQFPDLHSELNLSSLELGDSALYFCASSVSAGQGGGNTIYFGEGSWLTVV.

The CDR3 DNA reads as TGTGCCAGCAGTTTACGGGGAATCTATGGCTACACCTTC. It is translated as CASSLRGIYGYTF. This chain links TRBV28 with TRBJ1-2, with no clear D. This CDR3 spans 13 amino acids. Trimming took 2 bases from V and 4 from J, leaving 8 bases between them. Germline V gene data show CDR1 as MDHEN and CDR2 as SYDVKM.

The rearrangement joins TRBV7-3 to TRBJ1-5; 10 nucleotides line up with TRBD1. From germline, CDR1 is SGHTA and CDR2 FQGTGA. Trimming removed 6 bases from V and 3 bases from J; junction bases left unmatched: 8. The CDR3 spans 16 residues. For the CDR3, the DNA is TGTGCCAGCAGTGAAGTGACAGGGGGCTACAATCAGCCCCAGCATTTT. It codes for CASSEVTGGYNQPQHF.

The V call is TRBV19, the J call TRBJ2-6; possible D gene TRBD1, 6 bases. The CDR3 is 15 amino acids. Germline values: CDR1 LNHDA, CDR2 SQIVND (reference sequence). V dropped 4 bases and J dropped 1 base, with 8 bases sitting between them. In DNA form, the CDR3 reads TGTGCCAGTAGTAAACAGGGTTCTGGGGCCAACGTCCTGACTTTC. Its protein product is CASSKQGSGANVLTF.

The chain uses TRBV5-1 and TRBJ2-7, with 7 positions matching TRBD1. V dropped 0 bases and J dropped 6; count of bases not matched to a gene: 6. The CDR3 totals 14 residues. Germline V gives CDR1 SGHRS, CDR2 YFSETQ. CDR3 sequence: CASSLATGSFEQYF. DNA of the CDR3: TGCGCCAGCAGCTTGGCGACAGGGTCTTTCGAGCAGTACTTC.

The chain employs TRBV6-5 and TRBJ2-3; the D is unclear. This CDR3 is built from 15 residues. Germline CDR1 MNHEY, CDR2 SVGAGI. V was cut by 0 bases and J by 1 base, with 8 bases left in between. The DNA of the CDR3 is TGTGCCAGCAGTTACTCGTTGTCCCGCACAGATACGCAGTATTTT. Amino acids: CASSYSLSRTDTQYF.

J is TRBJ2-7 and V is TRBV5-1; D may correspond to TRBD1 or TRBD2 (5 bases each). V was clipped by 7 bases and J by 2 bases, with 13 bases between them. This CDR3 is 13 amino acids long. Germline V lookup: CDR1 SGHRS, CDR2 YFSETQ. The CDR3 loop is CASQGDIPYEQYF. CDR3 nucleotide sequence: TGCGCCAGCCAGGGAGACATCCCCTACGAGCAGTACTTC.

CDR3 sequence (DNA): TGCAGCGTGGGGACAGCCTACGAGCAGTACTTC. It codes for CSVGTAYEQYF. The gene calls are TRBV29-1 and TRBJ2-7, with 7 bases that match TRBD1. The germline V gene has CDR1 SQVTM and CDR2 ANQGSEA. The CDR3 totals 11 residues. The ends lost 6 bases at V and 2 bases at J; junction bases unmatched: 1.

The chain combines TRBV5-1 with TRBJ1-1, with D unresolved. The germline CDR1 and CDR2 sequences are SGHRS and YFSETQ. There are 11 residues in the CDR3. Trimming stripped 0 bases from V and 6 bases from J, with 3 bases between. The CDR3 DNA is TGCGCCAGCAGCTTGGTCCCTGAAGCTTTCTTT. It encodes CASSLVPEAFF. Based on the CDR3 plus reference TRBV5-1 and TRBJ1-1, the full variable domain is KAGVTQTPRYLIKTRGQQVTLSCSPISGHRSVSWYQQTPGQGLQFLFEYFSETQRNKGNFPGRFSGRQFSNSRSEMNVSTLELGDSALYLCASSLVPEAFFGQGTRLTVV.

This clone was seen just once. The chain recombines TRBV6-5 with TRBJ1-5; 10 bases align to TRBD1. Unmatched junction bases numbered 7, after V lost 8 bases and J lost 6 bases. The CDR3 spans 14 residues. The germline V gene encodes CDR1 MNHEY and CDR2 SVGAGI. CDR3 residues: CASAGTGVIQPQHF. As DNA, the CDR3 is TGTGCCAGCGCCGGGACAGGGGTTATTCAGCCCCAGCATTTT.

This chain links TRBV6-4 with TRBJ2-3; perhaps TRBD1 as D (6 bases). The CDR3 is made up of 13 amino acids. V shed 5 bases and J shed 5 bases, with 11 bases lying between them. The germline V gene has CDR1 MRHNA and CDR2 SNTAGT. CDR3 DNA: TGTGCCAGCAGTTTGAACAGGGAAGATACGCAGTATTTT. This sequence encodes CASSLNREDTQYF.

The genes are TRBV7-2 and TRBJ1-4, with 8 bases matching TRBD1. This CDR3 has 14 amino acids. The junction had 3 bases not matched to a gene; V was cut back by 1 base and J by 8 bases. CDR1 and CDR2 from the germline V gene are SGHTA and FQGNSA. CDR3 DNA sequence: TGTGCCAGCAGCTTAGTGGCAGGGGGCGAAAAACTGTTTTTT. Its protein product is CASSLVAGGEKLFF.

The V gene is TRBV11-3, the J gene TRBJ2-7; 8 nucleotides match TRBD2. Looked up from germline, CDR1 is SGHNT and CDR2 is YENEEA. Trimming removed 5 bases from V and 2 bases from J; junction bases left unmatched: 5. There are 14 residues in the CDR3. The CDR3 DNA reads as TGTGCCAGCAGCCTCTCCGGGGGGGCCTACGAGCAGTACTTC. It encodes CASSLSGGAYEQYF.